The 17 T cell receptor beta chains listed next were all sequenced from one sample in a study of monozygotic twins with inflammatory bowel disease. After re-calling the 5' RACE reads, TCRdb lists one entry per CDR3 protein, DNA absent. The sample shows some 83,000 distinct CDR3 sequences, and roughly 7% sits with its ten largest clones. The sequenced sample was blood. These receptors were obtained from a human donor with ulcerative colitis or Crohn's disease, or a healthy co-twin of an affected twin (not recorded which).

The chain recombines TRBV5-1 with TRBJ1-6; the D gene TCRdb calls, TRBD1, cannot be checked with no DNA. The V gene's germline CDR1 is SGHRS and CDR2 YFSETQ. The CDR3 runs 13 residues. CDR3 residues: CASSLDPGSPLHF.

V and J are TRBV5-1 and TRBJ2-5; TCRdb calls TRBD2, which cannot be checked without DNA. The germline V gene has CDR1 SGHRS and CDR2 YFSETQ. This CDR3 has 13 residues. The CDR3 region is CASSTDSTETQYF.

This chain links TRBV20-1 with TRBJ1-5; TCRdb outputs TRBD1, but without DNA this stays unchecked. The CDR3 runs to 15 residues. In germline, CDR1 is DFQATT, CDR2 SNEGSKA (reference sequence). CDR3 region: CSASRDSWSNQPQHF.

The V gene is TRBV5-4, the J gene TRBJ2-3; as DNA is missing, the TRBD2 call by TCRdb cannot be tested. Germline V CDR1 and CDR2: SGHNT, YYREEE (reference sequence). The CDR3 totals 16 residues. The CDR3 loop is CASSTGVGRSTDTQYF.

The V call is TRBV2, the J call TRBJ1-2; the D call of TRBD1 rests on TCRdb alone, since no DNA is present to check it. The germline CDR1 and CDR2 sequences are SNHLY and FYNNEI. CDR3 length: 17 amino acids. The CDR3 protein is CASTLGVIPRGFYGYTF.

The chain links TRBV7-9 to TRBJ1-6. Germline V CDR1 and CDR2: SEHNR, FQNEAQ (reference sequence). CDR3 length: 15 amino acids. This chain's CDR3 is CASSLGGAPLGPLHF.

This chain connects TRBV5-1 to TRBJ2-3. Germline CDR1 is SGHRS and CDR2 is YFSETQ. This CDR3 contains 13 residues. The CDR3 loop reads CASSFPGTDTQYF.

The chain links TRBV20-1 to TRBJ2-7; TCRdb proposes TRBD1, but this gene call is untestable without DNA. CDR1 is DFQATT, CDR2 SNEGSKA, per germline (reference sequence). The CDR3 contains 12 residues. The CDR3 sequence: CSAGDMGAVQYF.

This chain uses TRBV6-5 with TRBJ1-5. The CDR3 length is 12 residues. Germline V gene lookup returns CDR1 MNHEY and CDR2 SVGAGI. CDR3 sequence: CASGAGDQPQHF.

This rearrangement joins TRBV20-1 to TRBJ2-1; no DNA is available, so the TRBD2 call from TCRdb remains unchecked. CDR3 length equals 14 residues. Germline CDR1 DFQATT, CDR2 SNEGSKA (reference sequence). CDR3 residues: CSALGLAGEGEQFF.

The V gene is TRBV12-3 or TRBV12-4, the J gene TRBJ2-7. The CDR3 contains 12 residues. The CDR3 is CASSLTDYEQYF.

This rearrangement joins TRBV7-9 to TRBJ1-1. Germline CDR1 SEHNR, CDR2 FQNEAQ (reference sequence). The CDR3 length is 12 residues. The CDR3 protein is CASSLRTAEAFF.

The chain has TRBV20-1 and TRBJ1-2; TCRdb lists TRBD1, though no DNA is available to test this call. The CDR3 length is 12 residues. CDR1 is DFQATT, CDR2 SNEGSKA, per germline (reference sequence). This chain's CDR3 is CSAGGGQGGYTF.

The chain couples TRBV5-1 to TRBJ2-1. Germline CDR1 SGHRS, CDR2 YFSETQ. This CDR3 comprises 13 residues. CDR3 region: CASSGDSYNEQFF.

The chain recombines TRBV4-2 with TRBJ2-5; TCRdb's assignment of TRBD2 cannot be checked, as there is no DNA. CDR1 and CDR2 (germline): LGHNA, YNFKEQ. The CDR3 loop spans 15 amino acids. CDR3 region: CASSPRTSGWETQYF.

The rearrangement uses TRBV5-1 and TRBJ1-5; TCRdb designates TRBD1, a call that cannot be tested without DNA. The germline gives CDR1 SGHRS, CDR2 YFSETQ. The CDR3 spans 17 residues. CDR3: CASSLGFGSGVNQPQHF.

The chain is built from TRBV6-5 and TRBJ2-3; the D call from TCRdb, TRBD1, cannot be confirmed without DNA. The CDR3 consists of 15 residues. Germline CDR1 MNHEY, CDR2 SVGAGI. The CDR3 is CASSYRAGWADTQYF.